This TCR beta chain is from a study of blood T cell repertoires in COVID-19. The CDR3 extends over 12 amino acids. V was cut by 5 bases and J by 4 bases, with 7 bases left in between. Profiled with immunoSEQ multiplex PCR; TCRdb holds only in-frame clones, not every one. The sample has about 190,000 clones, 80% to 90% seen once. The sequence was collected from a woman between 70 and 85 years old with COVID-19, enrolled during active disease. This rearrangement joins TRBV12-3 or TRBV12-4 to TRBJ2-3; no firm D call. The sequencing input was peripheral blood. CDR3 in DNA: TGTGCCAGCAGTGACATCGCAGATACGCAGTATTTT. Residues: CASSDIADTQYF.